This is a list of T cell receptor beta chains from one sample in a study of cytomegalovirus exposure and HLA in healthy donors. Clones were sequenced by immunoSEQ multiplex PCR, and TCRdb holds only the in-frame ones, with some missing. The table includes approximately 58,000 clones, 85% to 95% detected once. Sample: PBMCs. These receptors all come from a woman between 18 and 29 years old in good health and CMV-seropositive. CDR3s include the opening cysteine and the closing phenylalanine or tryptophan. D genes are given only for firm matches.

TRBJ2-2 | TRBV28 | . | TGTGCCAGCAGTCCGGGATCATATCGGGGGGAGCTGTTTTTT | CASSPGSYRGELFF
TRBJ2-7 | TRBV7-6 | . | TGTGCCAGCAGCTACGGACAGCTCTACGAGCAGTACTTC | CASSYGQLYEQYF
TRBJ2-1 | TRBV6-1 | TRBD2 | TGTGCCAGCATTCGGACTAGCGGGGGGGCCAATGAGCAGTTCTTC | CASIRTSGGANEQFF
TRBJ2-7 | TRBV28 | TRBD1 | TGTGCCAGCAGCGTTAGGACAGGGGCCCTATACGAGCAGTACTTC | CASSVRTGALYEQYF
TRBJ1-5 | TRBV19 | TRBD1 | TGTGCCAGTAGTAGCAGATGGGGGGACAGGGGAGATCAGCCCCAGCATTTT | CASSSRWGDRGDQPQHF
TRBJ1-3 | TRBV7-3 | . | TGTGCCAGCAGCTTAAGCAGTTTACAATTCTCTGGAAACACCATATATTTT | CASSLSSLQFSGNTIYF
TRBJ2-7 | TRBV6-1 | TRBD2 | TGTGCCAGCAGTGAAGAACCCAGAGGAGTAGCGGGGATATACGAGCAGTACTTC | CASSEEPRGVAGIYEQYF
TRBJ1-4 | TRBV4-3 | . | TGCGCCAGCAGCCAAGATTCGGCAGGGTATGAAAAACTGTTTTTT | CASSQDSAGYEKLFF
TRBJ2-3 | TRBV6-4 | . | TGTGCCAGCTCTGAGGGGGGAGGGGCGACAGATACGCAGTATTTT | CASSEGGGATDTQYF
TRBJ1-5 | TRBV11-1 | TRBD1 | TGTGCCAGCGTGTGTGAAAGACTCACAGGGGTGTTGAGTCAGCCCCAGCATTTT | CASVCERLTGVLSQPQHF
TRBJ2-2 | TRBV21-1 | . | TGTGCCAGCAGCAGATCGCGGGGAGCGAACACCGGGGAGCTGTTTTTT | CASSRSRGANTGELFF
TRBJ2-1 | TRBV7-7 | . | TGTGCTAGCAGCTTAGGCGGGGTAAACAATGAGCAGTTCTTC | CASSLGGVNNEQFF